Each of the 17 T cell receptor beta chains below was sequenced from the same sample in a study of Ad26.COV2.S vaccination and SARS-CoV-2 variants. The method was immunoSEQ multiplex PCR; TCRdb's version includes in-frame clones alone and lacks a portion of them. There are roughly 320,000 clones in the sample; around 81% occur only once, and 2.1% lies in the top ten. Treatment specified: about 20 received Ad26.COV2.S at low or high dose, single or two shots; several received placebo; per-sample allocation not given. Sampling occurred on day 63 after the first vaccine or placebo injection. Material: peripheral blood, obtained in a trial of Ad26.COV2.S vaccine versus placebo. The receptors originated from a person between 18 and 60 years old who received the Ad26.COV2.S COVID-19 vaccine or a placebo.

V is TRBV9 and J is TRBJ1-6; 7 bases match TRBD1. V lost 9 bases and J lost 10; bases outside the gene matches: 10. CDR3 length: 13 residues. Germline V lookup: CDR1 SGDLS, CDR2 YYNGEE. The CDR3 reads CATGGQGGSPLHF. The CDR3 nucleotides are TGTGCCACCGGGGGGCAGGGGGGATCACCCCTCCACTTT.

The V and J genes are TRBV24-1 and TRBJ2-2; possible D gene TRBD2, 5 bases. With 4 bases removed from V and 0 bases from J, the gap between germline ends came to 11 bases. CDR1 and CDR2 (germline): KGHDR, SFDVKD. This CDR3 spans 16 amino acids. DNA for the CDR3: TGTGCCACCAGTGACCCCGACGGGACGAACACCGGGGAGCTGTTTTTT. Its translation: CATSDPDGTNTGELFF.

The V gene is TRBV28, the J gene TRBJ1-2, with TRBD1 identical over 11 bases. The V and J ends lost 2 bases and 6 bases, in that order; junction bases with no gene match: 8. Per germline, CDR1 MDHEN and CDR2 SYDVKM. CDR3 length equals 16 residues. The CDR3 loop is CASSLPPRTGGDGYTF. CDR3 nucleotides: TGTGCCAGCAGTTTACCCCCCCGGACAGGGGGCGATGGCTACACCTTC.

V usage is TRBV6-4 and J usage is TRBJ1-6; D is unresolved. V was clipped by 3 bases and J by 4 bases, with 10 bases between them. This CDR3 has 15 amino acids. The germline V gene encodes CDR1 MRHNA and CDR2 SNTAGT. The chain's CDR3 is CASSELGKYNSPLHF. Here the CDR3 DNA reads TGTGCCAGCAGTGAGCTAGGGAAGTATAATTCACCCCTCCACTTT.

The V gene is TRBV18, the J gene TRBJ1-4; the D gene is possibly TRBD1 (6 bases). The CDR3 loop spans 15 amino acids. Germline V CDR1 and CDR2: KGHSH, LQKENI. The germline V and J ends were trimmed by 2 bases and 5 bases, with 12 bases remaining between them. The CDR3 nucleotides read TGTGCCAGCTCACCAATGGGGGGCCTAAATGAAAAACTGTTTTTT. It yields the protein CASSPMGGLNEKLFF.

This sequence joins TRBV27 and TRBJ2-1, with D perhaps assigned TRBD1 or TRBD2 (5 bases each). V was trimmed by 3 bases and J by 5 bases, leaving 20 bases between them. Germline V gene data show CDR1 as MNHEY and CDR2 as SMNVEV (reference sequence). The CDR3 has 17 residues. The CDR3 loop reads CASSFLLRDQGHNEQFF. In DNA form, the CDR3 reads TGTGCCAGCAGTTTCCTACTCCGGGACCAGGGACACAATGAGCAGTTCTTC.

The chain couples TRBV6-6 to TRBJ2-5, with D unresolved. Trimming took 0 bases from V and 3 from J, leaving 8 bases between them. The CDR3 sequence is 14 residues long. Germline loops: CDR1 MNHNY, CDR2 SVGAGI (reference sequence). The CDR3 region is CASSYSIGKETQYF. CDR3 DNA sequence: TGTGCCAGCAGTTACTCGATAGGGAAAGAGACCCAGTACTTC.

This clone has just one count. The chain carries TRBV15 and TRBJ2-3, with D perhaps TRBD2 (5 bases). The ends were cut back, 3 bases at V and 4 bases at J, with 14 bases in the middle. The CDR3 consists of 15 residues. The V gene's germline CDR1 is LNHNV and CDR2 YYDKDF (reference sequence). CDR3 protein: CATSSRPRRSDTQYF. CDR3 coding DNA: TGTGCCACCAGCAGCCGCCCCCGGAGGTCAGATACGCAGTATTTT.

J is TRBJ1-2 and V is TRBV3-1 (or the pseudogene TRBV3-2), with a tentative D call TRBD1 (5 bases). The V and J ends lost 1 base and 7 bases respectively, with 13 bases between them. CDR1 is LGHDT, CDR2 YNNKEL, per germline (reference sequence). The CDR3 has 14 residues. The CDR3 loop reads CASSQAGDSVGYTF. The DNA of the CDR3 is TGTGCCAGCAGCCAAGCAGGTGACAGCGTTGGCTACACCTTC.

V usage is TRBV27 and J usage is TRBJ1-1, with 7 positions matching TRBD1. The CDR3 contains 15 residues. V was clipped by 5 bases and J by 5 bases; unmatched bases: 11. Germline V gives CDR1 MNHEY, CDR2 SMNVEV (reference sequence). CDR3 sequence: CASSTEQGLMTEAFF. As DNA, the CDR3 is TGTGCCAGCAGTACTGAACAGGGGTTGATGACTGAAGCTTTCTTT.

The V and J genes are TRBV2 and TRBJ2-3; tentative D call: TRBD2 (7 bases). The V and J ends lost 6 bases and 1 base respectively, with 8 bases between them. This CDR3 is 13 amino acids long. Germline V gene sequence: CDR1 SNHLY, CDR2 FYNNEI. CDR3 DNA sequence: TGTGCCAGCAGCGGGGGGCGCACAGATACGCAGTATTTT. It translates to CASSGGRTDTQYF.

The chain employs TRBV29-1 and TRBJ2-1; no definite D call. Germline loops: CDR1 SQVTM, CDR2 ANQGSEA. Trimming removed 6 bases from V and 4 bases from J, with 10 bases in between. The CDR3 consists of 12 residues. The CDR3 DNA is TGCAGCGTCCACGGCCTGTACAATGAGCAGTTCTTC. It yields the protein CSVHGLYNEQFF.

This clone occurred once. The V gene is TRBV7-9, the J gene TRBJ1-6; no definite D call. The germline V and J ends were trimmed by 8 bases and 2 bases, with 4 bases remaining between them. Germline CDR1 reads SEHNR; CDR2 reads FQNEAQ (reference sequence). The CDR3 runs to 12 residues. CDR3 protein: CASGAYNSPLHF. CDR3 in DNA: TGTGCCAGCGGGGCCTATAATTCACCCCTCCACTTT.

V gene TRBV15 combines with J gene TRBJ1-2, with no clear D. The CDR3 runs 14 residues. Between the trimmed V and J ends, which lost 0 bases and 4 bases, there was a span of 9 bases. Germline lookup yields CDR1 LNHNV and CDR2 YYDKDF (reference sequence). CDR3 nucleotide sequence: TGTGCCACCAGCAGAGATCAGCGGTCCTATGGCTACACCTTC. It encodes CATSRDQRSYGYTF.

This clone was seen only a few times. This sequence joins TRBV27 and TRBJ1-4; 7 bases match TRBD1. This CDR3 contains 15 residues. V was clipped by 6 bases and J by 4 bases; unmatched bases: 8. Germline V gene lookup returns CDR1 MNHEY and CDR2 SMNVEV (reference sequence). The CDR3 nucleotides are TGTGCCAGCAGCATATCGGGACAGTTTAATGAAAAACTGTTTTTT. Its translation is CASSISGQFNEKLFF. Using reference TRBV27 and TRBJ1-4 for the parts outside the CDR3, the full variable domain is EAQVTQNPRYLITVTGKKLTVTCSQNMNHEYMSWYRQDPGLGLRQIYYSMNVEVTDKGDVPEGYKVSRKEKRNFPLILESPSPNQTSLYFCASSISGQFNEKLFFGSGTQLSVL.

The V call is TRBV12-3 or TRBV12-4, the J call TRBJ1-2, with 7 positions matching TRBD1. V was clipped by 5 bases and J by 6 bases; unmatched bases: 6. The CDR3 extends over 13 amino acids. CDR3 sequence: CASSRQGRHGYTF. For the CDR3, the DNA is TGTGCCAGCAGTAGACAGGGTAGACATGGCTACACCTTC.

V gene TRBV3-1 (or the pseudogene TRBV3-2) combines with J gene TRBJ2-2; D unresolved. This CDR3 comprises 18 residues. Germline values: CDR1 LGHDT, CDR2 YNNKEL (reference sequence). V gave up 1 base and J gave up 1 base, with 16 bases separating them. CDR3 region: CASSQVLSETQNTGELFF. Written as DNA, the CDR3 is TGTGCCAGCAGCCAAGTCTTAAGTGAGACTCAGAACACCGGGGAGCTGTTTTTT.